Listed here is a single TCR beta chain. Its antigen target is currently unknown. One base away there is no much larger clone; base qualities are not given. The entry originates in a study of blood T cell repertoires in COVID-19 (dated by TCRdb to 2018 to 2021). In terms of the full investigation: Samples covering the acute and convalescent phases of COVID-19 were provided by collaborators in the United States, Italy and Spain. The prospective study material was composed of cDNA or gDNA derived from T cells, B-cell-depleted T cells, or PBMCs. Subjects who had been exposed to COVID-19, were actively infected with it, or had recovered from it provided the deeply sampled blood TCRbeta repertoires that made up the dataset. A freely available public database, intended as a resource for researchers studying the immune response to SARS-CoV-2, is where the repertoires were released. Samples were obtained from the ongoing ImmuneRACE study (first 160 participants) and from over 1,000 subjects provided by 6 global collaborators. Sample metadata almost always included a de-identified subject ID, COVID-19 status, age in years and sex. HLA class I and class II types, where available, came from metadata supplied by the sample provider rather than from assay-based typing. General findings and caveats noted by the study authors: The quantity of clinical and demographic metadata differed by source and by participant and was supplied without curation.

Collaborating institutions collected whole blood in K2EDTA tubes following their own protocols. For TCRbeta analysis, collaborators shipped samples as frozen whole blood, isolated PBMCs, or DNA extracted from either of those sample types. Based on the germline V gene (reference sequence), the CDR1 and CDR2 sequences are LGHDT and YNNKEL. The V end gives up 7 bases and the J end 3 bases, leaving 15 bases in the junction not matched to a gene. The CDR3 spans 19 residues, from the cysteine through the phenylalanine. CDR3 DNA is the only sequence kept; it has 57 bases, read in frame from the first base. TCRbeta CDR3 regions were amplified from genomic DNA using the immunoSEQ Assay, a bias-controlled multiplex PCR. In the source study's methods: Within the assay, amplification of reference gene primers was used to estimate how many nucleated cells each sample contained. Sequence reads were collapsed and filtered to measure the absolute abundance of every unique TCRbeta CDR3 rearrangement. For each sample, productive Simpson clonality was calculated as the square root of Simpson's diversity index across productive rearrangements. TCRdb retrieved this table from immuneACCESS and kept in-frame rearrangements only. Not all clones are present; in checked studies, unresolved V genes account for under half, and no reason is known for the remainder. The DNA gave D and trimming, while V, J and clone size come from that table. Counted in this sample were some 700,000 clones; 85% to 90% of them appeared once. Roughly 0.25% of the sample is held by the ten biggest clonotypes.

The specimen was peripheral blood. The TCR sequence derives from a woman aged 18 to 35 with acute or convalescent COVID-19. The V and J segments used are TRBV3-1 (or the pseudogene TRBV3-2) and TRBJ2-1; 13 central bases correspond to TRBD2. CDR3 sequence: CASTGTSGVRLNNYNEQFF. The DNA sequence is given as TGTGCCAGCACGGGGACTAGCGGGGTTAGACTGAATAACTACAATGAGCAGTTCTTC.